One and the same sample provided the 13 T cell receptor beta chains below, sequenced in a study of blood T cell repertoires in COVID-19. Assay used: immunoSEQ multiplex PCR; TCRdb lists only in-frame clones, some missing. The table includes 150,000 to 200,000 clones, around 79% detected once. The sample taken for sequencing was PBMCs or T cells enriched from blood (not recorded which). Receptors originate from a man aged 50 or older who had recovered from COVID-19.

A few counts support this clone. The rearrangement uses TRBV7-3 and TRBJ1-2, with 10 bases that match TRBD1. V lost 4 bases and J lost 8; bases outside the gene matches: 4. The CDR3 consists of 13 residues. Germline CDR1 SGHTA, CDR2 FQGTGA. The CDR3 here is CASSWTGGRGYTF. CDR3 nucleotides: TGTGCCAGCAGCTGGACAGGGGGAAGAGGCTACACCTTC.

The chain links TRBV28 to TRBJ2-2, with D possibly being TRBD2 (6 bases). The CDR3 totals 16 residues. V lost 2 bases and J 0 bases, leaving 10 bases between the germline ends. Germline V CDR1 and CDR2: MDHEN, SYDVKM. The CDR3 protein is CASSLPGLPNTGELFF. CDR3 sequence (DNA): TGTGCCAGCAGTTTACCGGGACTCCCGAACACCGGGGAGCTGTTTTTT.

The V and J genes are TRBV5-1 and TRBJ2-1, with D possibly being TRBD2 (6 bases). Germline lookup yields CDR1 SGHRS and CDR2 YFSETQ. V lost 4 bases and J 2 bases, leaving 13 bases between the germline ends. The CDR3 extends over 15 amino acids. CDR3 sequence: CASSPTSPPYNEQFF. As DNA, the CDR3 is TGCGCCAGCAGCCCAACTAGCCCGCCCTACAATGAGCAGTTCTTC.

The rearrangement links TRBV10-3 to TRBJ2-1, with 10 bases fitting TRBD2. The J segment lost 2 bases and the V segment lost 3 bases, leaving 1 base of the junction unmatched. This CDR3 is built from 15 residues. Looked up from germline, CDR1 is ENHRY and CDR2 is SYGVKD. For the CDR3, the DNA is TGTGCCATCAGTGATAGCGGGGGGACCTACAATGAGCAGTTCTTC. Protein: CAISDSGGTYNEQFF.

V usage is TRBV6-4 and J usage is TRBJ1-1; D might be TRBD1 (6 bases). V gave up 4 bases and J gave up 4 bases, with 10 bases separating them. The CDR3 sequence is 13 residues long. CDR1 is MRHNA and CDR2 is SNTAGT in the germline V gene. The DNA for the CDR3 is TGTGCCAGCAGTGCCGAAGGGGGCACTGAAGCTTTCTTT. Translated, it gives CASSAEGGTEAFF.

This clone was seen just once. This chain uses TRBV7-9 with TRBJ1-2; TRBD1 matches at 12 bases. The CDR3 loop spans 15 amino acids. The germline V gene has CDR1 SEHNR and CDR2 FQNEAQ (reference sequence). V dropped 1 base and J dropped 5; count of bases not matched to a gene: 2. This CDR3 reads CASSLGGQGAYGYTF. CDR3 in DNA: TGTGCCAGCAGCTTAGGGGGACAGGGGGCGTATGGCTACACCTTC.

This chain uses TRBV5-1 with TRBJ1-1; tentatively, D is TRBD1 (6 bases). The germline gives CDR1 SGHRS, CDR2 YFSETQ. Trimming took off 7 bases at V and 2 bases at J, with 12 bases between the two ends. The CDR3 runs to 13 residues. The CDR3 loop reads CASREQGNTEAFF. The DNA of the CDR3 is TGCGCCAGCCGAGAACAGGGAAACACTGAAGCTTTCTTT.

This clone was detected only once. The J gene is TRBJ1-2, the V gene TRBV24-1, with D hard to call. The CDR3 totals 12 residues. V lost 4 bases and J 4 bases, leaving 6 bases between the germline ends. Germline V gene lookup returns CDR1 KGHDR and CDR2 SFDVKD. CDR3 residues: CATSEGAYGYTF. CDR3 coding DNA: TGTGCCACCAGTGAGGGAGCCTATGGCTACACCTTC.

The CDR3 loop is CASSRTGMIVGEKLFF. CDR3 DNA sequence: TGTGCCAGCAGTCGGACAGGGATGATAGTAGGTGAAAAACTGTTTTTT. This chain uses TRBV28 with TRBJ1-4, with 8 bases aligning to TRBD1. The CDR3 length is 16 residues. Germline CDR1 and CDR2: MDHEN and SYDVKM. V lost 5 bases, J lost 7 bases, and 12 bases stayed unmatched.

Of note for this clone: The germline gene is not matched at one end of the junction; a read error may be the cause. The J gene is TRBJ2-7, the V gene TRBV7-2; TRBD1 matches 8 bases. Germline V gene lookup returns CDR1 SGHTA and CDR2 FQGNSA. This CDR3 has 15 amino acids. The CDR3 nucleotides are TGTGCCAGCAGCCTTCGCGGGACAGGCTCCTCCGAGCAGTACTTC. It is translated as CASSLRGTGSSEQYF.

V gene TRBV7-9 combines with J gene TRBJ2-5; perhaps TRBD1 as D (6 bases). CDR3 length: 14 amino acids. The V gene lost 0 bases and the J gene lost 5 bases, with 10 bases spanning the gap. The V gene's germline CDR1 is SEHNR and CDR2 FQNEAQ (reference sequence). The CDR3 region is CASSLAGTRETQYF. CDR3 coding DNA: TGTGCCAGCAGCTTAGCCGGGACACGGGAGACCCAGTACTTC.

The V call is TRBV7-6, the J call TRBJ2-7; TRBD2 agrees at 12 bases. The CDR3 covers 19 residues. V was clipped by 0 bases and J by 0 bases; unmatched bases: 9. CDR1 and CDR2 from the germline V gene are SGHVS and FNYEAQ. This chain's CDR3 is CASSLAKGASGRDSYEQYF. CDR3 nucleotide sequence: TGTGCCAGCAGCTTAGCGAAGGGGGCTAGCGGGAGGGACTCCTACGAGCAGTACTTC.

This sequence joins TRBV5-4 and TRBJ2-3; TRBD2 is a possible D gene (5 bases). Trimming took 2 bases from V and 1 from J, leaving 11 bases between them. CDR1 SGHNT and CDR2 YYREEE come from the germline V gene (reference sequence). The CDR3 loop spans 15 amino acids. Here the CDR3 reads CASSFPGIGTDTQYF. The CDR3 bases are TGTGCCAGCAGCTTCCCGGGAATAGGCACAGATACGCAGTATTTT.